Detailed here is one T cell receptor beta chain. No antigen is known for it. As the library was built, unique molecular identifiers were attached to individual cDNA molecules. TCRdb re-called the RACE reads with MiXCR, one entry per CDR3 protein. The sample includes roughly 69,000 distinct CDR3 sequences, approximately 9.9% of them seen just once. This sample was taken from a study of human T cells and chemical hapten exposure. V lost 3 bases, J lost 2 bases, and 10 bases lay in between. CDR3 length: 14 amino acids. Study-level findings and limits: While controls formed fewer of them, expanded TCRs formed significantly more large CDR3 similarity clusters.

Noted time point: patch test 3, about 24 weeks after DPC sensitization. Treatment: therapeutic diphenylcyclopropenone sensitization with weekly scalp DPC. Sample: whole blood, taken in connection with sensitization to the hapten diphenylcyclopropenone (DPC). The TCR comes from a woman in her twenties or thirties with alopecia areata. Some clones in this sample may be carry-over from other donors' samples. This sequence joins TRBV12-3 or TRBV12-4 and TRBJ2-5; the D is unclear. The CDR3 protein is CASSLMAGQETQYF. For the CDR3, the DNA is TGTGCCAGCAGTTTGATGGCAGGTCAAGAGACCCAGTACTTC.